Presented here are 4 T cell receptor beta chains from one specimen sequenced in a study of T cell responses to AZD1222 COVID-19 vaccine. TCRdb's table, derived via immunoSEQ multiplex PCR, lists solely in-frame clones and lacks some. The profile shows some 150,000 clones, around 88% of them singletons. The sequences come from peripheral blood, collected on day 0 of MenACWY control vaccination. The receptors were sampled from an adult in good health.

The genes are TRBV7-3 and TRBJ2-5; D not resolved. This CDR3 is 14 amino acids long. The V and J ends lost 5 bases and 5 bases respectively, with 15 bases between them. Looked up from germline, CDR1 is SGHTA and CDR2 is FQGTGA. DNA of the CDR3: TGTGCCAGCAGCCCATTGGAACGTGGCGAGACCCAGTACTTC. It is translated as CASSPLERGETQYF.

This chain joins TRBV30 and TRBJ2-7; possible D gene TRBD2, 6 bases. V was trimmed by 2 bases and J by 5 bases, leaving 19 bases between them. CDR3 length equals 15 residues. CDR1 is GTSNPN, CDR2 SVGIG, per germline (reference sequence). The DNA for the CDR3 is TGTGCCTGGAGTCCGGGGGAGATGGGCGGCCACGAGCAGTACTTC. Translated: CAWSPGEMGGHEQYF.

CDR3 nucleotide sequence: TGTGCCAGCAGTTACGGCGGGAACCCTAACTATGGCTACACCTTC. This encodes CASSYGGNPNYGYTF. V gene TRBV6-5 combines with J gene TRBJ1-2, with D hard to call. The length of the CDR3 is 15 residues. The V gene's germline CDR1 is MNHEY and CDR2 SVGAGI. V lost 2 bases to trimming and J lost 0 bases, with 10 bases between them.

CDR3 loop: CSVEGTAQDEKLFF. As DNA, the CDR3 is TGCAGCGTTGAAGGGACAGCCCAGGATGAAAAACTGTTTTTT. This chain links TRBV29-1 with TRBJ1-4; D is possibly TRBD1 (6 bases). Germline V gives CDR1 SQVTM, CDR2 ANQGSEA. CDR3 size: 14 residues. V gave up 1 base and J gave up 6 bases, with 12 bases separating them.